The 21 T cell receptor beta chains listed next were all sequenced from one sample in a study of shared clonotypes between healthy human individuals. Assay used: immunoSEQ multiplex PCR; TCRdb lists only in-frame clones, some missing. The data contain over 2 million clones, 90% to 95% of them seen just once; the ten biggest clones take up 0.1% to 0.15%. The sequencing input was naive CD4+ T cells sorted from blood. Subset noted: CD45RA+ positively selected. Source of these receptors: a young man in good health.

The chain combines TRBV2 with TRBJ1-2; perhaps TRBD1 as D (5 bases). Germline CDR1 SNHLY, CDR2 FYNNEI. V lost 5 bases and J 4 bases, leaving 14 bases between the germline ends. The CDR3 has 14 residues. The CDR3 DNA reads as TGTGCCAGCAGTAGAGAAGGGGTGGCCTATGGCTACACCTTC. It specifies CASSREGVAYGYTF.

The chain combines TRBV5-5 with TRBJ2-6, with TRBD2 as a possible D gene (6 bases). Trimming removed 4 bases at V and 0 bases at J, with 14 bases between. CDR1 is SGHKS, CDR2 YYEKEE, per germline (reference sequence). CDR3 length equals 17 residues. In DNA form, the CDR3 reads TGTGCCAGCAGCGCGCTAGCGAGAAGCTCTGGGGCCAACGTCCTGACTTTC. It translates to CASSALARSSGANVLTF.

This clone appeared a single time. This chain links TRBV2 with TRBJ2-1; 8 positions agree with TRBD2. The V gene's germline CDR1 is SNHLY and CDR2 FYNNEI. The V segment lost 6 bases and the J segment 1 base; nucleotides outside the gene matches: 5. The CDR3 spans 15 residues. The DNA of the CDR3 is TGTGCCAGCAGAGTAGCGGGGCAGTCCTACAATGAGCAGTTCTTC. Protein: CASRVAGQSYNEQFF. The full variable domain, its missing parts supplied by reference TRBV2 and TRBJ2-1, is EPEVTQTPSHQVTQMGQEVILRCVPISNHLYFYWYRQILGQKVEFLVSFYNNEISEKSEIFDDQFSVERPDGSNFTLKIRSTKLEDSAMYFCASRVAGQSYNEQFFGPGTRLTVL.

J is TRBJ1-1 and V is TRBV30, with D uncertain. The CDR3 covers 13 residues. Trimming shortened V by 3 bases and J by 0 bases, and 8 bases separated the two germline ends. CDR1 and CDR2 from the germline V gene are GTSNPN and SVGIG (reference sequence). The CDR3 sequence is CAWRTAMNTEAFF. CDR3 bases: TGTGCCTGGAGGACGGCCATGAACACTGAAGCTTTCTTT.

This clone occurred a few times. The CDR3 region is CASSSLNRITYEQYF. CDR3 sequence (DNA): TGTGCCAGCAGTTCGCTTAACAGGATCACGTACGAGCAGTACTTC. The V call is TRBV27, the J call TRBJ2-7; a weak D match, TRBD1 (5 bases). The length of the CDR3 is 15 residues. Trimming shortened V by 4 bases and J by 4 bases, and 17 bases separated the two germline ends. CDR1 is MNHEY, CDR2 SMNVEV, per germline (reference sequence).

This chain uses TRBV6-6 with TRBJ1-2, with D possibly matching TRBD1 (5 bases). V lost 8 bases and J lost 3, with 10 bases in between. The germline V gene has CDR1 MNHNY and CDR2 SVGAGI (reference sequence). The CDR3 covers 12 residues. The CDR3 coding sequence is TGTGCCAGCTCCAGGGAGGACTATGGCTACACCTTC. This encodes CASSREDYGYTF.

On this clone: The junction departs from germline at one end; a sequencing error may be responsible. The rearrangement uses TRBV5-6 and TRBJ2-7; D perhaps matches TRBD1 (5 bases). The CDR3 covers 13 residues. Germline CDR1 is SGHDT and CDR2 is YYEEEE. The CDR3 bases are TGTGCCAGCAGCTTGCCAGGGCCCTACGGGCAGTACTTC. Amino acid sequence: CASSLPGPYGQYF.

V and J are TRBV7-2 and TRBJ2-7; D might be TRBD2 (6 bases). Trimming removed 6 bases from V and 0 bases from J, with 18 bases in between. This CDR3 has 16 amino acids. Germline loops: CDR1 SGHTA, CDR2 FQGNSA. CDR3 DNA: TGTGCCAGCAGGCCCTCCGGGACTGGGAGCTCCTACGAGCAGTACTTC. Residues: CASRPSGTGSSYEQYF.

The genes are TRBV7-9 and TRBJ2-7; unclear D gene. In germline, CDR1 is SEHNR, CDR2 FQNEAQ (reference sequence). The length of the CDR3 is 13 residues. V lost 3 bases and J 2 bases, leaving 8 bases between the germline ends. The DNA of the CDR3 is TGTGCCAGCAGCTTTTCGAGTGCCTACGAGCAGTACTTC. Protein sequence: CASSFSSAYEQYF. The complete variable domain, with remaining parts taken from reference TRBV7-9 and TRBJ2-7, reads DTGVSQNPRHKITKRGQNVTFRCDPISEHNRLYWYRQTLGQGPEFLTYFQNEAQLEKSRLLSDRFSAERPKGSFSTLEIQRTEQGDSAMYLCASSFSSAYEQYFGPGTRLTVT.

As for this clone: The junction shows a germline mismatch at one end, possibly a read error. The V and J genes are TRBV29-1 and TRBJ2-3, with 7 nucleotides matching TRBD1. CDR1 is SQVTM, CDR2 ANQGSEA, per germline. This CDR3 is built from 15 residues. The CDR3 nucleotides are TGCAGCGTCGAAGGGACAGTTGCTAGCACAGATACGCAGTATTTT. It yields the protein CSVEGTVASTDTQYF.

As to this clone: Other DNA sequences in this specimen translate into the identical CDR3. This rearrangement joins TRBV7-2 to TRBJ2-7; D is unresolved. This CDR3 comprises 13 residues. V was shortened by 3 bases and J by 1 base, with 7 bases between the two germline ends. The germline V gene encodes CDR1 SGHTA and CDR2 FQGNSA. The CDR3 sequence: CASSFSGSYEQYF. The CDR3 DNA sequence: TGTGCCAGCAGCTTTAGTGGTTCCTACGAGCAGTACTTC.

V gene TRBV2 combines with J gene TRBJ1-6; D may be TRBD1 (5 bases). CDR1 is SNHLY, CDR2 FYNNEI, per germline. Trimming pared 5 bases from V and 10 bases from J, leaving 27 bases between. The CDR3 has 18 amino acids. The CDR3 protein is CASSSNVPITGAGSPLHF. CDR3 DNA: TGTGCCAGCAGTTCCAACGTACCAATAACAGGAGCGGGGTCACCCCTCCACTTT.

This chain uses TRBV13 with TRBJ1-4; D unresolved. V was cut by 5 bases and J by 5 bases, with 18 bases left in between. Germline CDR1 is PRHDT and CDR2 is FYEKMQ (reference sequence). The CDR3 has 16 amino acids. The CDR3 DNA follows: TGTGCCAGCAGCCCAATGGGAGGGTACAACAATGAAAAACTGTTTTTT. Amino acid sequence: CASSPMGGYNNEKLFF.

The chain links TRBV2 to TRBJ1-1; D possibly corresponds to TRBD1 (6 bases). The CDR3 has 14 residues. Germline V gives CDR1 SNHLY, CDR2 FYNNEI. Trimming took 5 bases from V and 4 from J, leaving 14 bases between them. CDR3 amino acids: CASSQRQESTEAFF. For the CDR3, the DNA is TGTGCCAGCAGTCAACGACAGGAGAGCACTGAAGCTTTCTTT. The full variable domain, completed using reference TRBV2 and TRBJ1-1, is EPEVTQTPSHQVTQMGQEVILRCVPISNHLYFYWYRQILGQKVEFLVSFYNNEISEKSEIFDDQFSVERPDGSNFTLKIRSTKLEDSAMYFCASSQRQESTEAFFGQGTRLTVV.

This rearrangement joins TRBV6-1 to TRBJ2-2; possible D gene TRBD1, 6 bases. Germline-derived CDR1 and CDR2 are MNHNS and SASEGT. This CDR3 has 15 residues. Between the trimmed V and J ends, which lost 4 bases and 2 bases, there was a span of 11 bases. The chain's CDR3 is CASSVVQGNTGELFF. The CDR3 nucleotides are TGTGCCAGCAGTGTTGTACAGGGCAACACCGGGGAGCTGTTTTTT.

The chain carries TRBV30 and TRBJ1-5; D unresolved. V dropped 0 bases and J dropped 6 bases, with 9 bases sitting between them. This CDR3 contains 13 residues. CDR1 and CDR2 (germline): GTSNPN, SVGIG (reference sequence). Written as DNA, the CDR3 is TGTGCCTGGAGTGTAAATGCAGGTCAGCCCCAGCATTTT. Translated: CAWSVNAGQPQHF.

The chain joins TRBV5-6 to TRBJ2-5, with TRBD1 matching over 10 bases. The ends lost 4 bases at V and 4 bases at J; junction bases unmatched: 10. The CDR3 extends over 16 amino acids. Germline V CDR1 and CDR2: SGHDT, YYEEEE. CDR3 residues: CASSPRTGGRGETQYF. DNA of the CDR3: TGTGCCAGCAGCCCTAGGACAGGGGGGCGAGGAGAGACCCAGTACTTC.

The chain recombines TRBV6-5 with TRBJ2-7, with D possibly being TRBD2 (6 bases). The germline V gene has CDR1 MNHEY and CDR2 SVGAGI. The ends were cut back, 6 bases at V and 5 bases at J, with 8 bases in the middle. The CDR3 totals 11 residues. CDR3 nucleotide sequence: TGTGCCAGCAGGCGGGGTAACGAGCAGTACTTC. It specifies CASRRGNEQYF.

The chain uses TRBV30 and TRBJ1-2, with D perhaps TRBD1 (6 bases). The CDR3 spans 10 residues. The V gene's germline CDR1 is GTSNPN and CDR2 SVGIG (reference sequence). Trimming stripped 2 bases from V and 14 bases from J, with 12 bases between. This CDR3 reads CAWSRDIETF. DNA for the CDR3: TGTGCCTGGAGTCGGGACATTGAAACCTTC.

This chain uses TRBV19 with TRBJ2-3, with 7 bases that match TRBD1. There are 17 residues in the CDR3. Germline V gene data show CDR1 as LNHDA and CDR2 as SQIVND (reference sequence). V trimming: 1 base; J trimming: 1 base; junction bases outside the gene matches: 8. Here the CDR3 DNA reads TGTGCCAGTAGTATAGGAATCGACAGGGTTGGCACAGATACGCAGTATTTT. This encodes CASSIGIDRVGTDTQYF.

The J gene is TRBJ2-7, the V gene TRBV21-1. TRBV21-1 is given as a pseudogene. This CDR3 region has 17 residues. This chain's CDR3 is CASSKAIVPFGSYEQYF. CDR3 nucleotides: TGTGCCAGCAGCAAAGCTATCGTCCCCTTTGGCTCCTACGAGCAGTACTTC.